This TCR beta chain appears in the sequencing data of a study of shared clonotypes between healthy human individuals. Study details: CD4 naive and memory got three plates each, CD8 naive two, CD8 memory one. Study-level findings and limits: Though the depth was large, rarefaction showed that sorted-subset sequencing was incomplete.

CD8 cells regarded as naive lacked CD45RO, were positively chosen for CCR7, and omitted terminally differentiated effector memory CD45RA+ cells. Nashville, Tennessee was home to all donors, each a Caucasian adult. About 33,000 T cell genomes (roughly 220 ng DNA) went into each sorted-subset replicate. The method was immunoSEQ multiplex PCR; TCRdb's version includes in-frame clones alone and lacks a portion of them. The data hold approximately 1.9 million clones, with just over 90% observed a single time. Of note for this clone: Its antigen is unknown.

This CDR3 region has 15 residues. In germline, CDR1 is LNHDA, CDR2 SQIVND (reference sequence). Between the trimmed V and J ends, which lost 7 bases and 5 bases, there was a span of 20 bases. The origin of this receptor is a young man in good health. Some clones in this sample may be carry-over from other donors' samples. Specimen: naive CD8+ T cells from PBMCs. The chain joins TRBV19 to TRBJ2-5; D remains ambiguous. CDR3 sequence: CASTHTAGPLETQYF. CDR3 nucleotide sequence: TGTGCCAGTACTCATACGGCCGGGCCTCTGGAGACCCAGTACTTC.